Listed below are T cell receptor beta chains from one sample, sequenced in a study of T cell responses to AZD1222 COVID-19 vaccine. Repertoires were generated with immunoSEQ multiplex PCR, while TCRdb's copy carries only in-frame clones and drops some. Of under 150,000 clones in the sample, roughly nine tenths were seen once. The material sequenced was peripheral blood, taken on day 0 of AZD1222 vaccination. The receptor set was obtained from an adult in good health. Each CDR3 is given with its conserved first and last residue. D genes are given only for firm matches. Some rows have no size entry. The others give once, few or many, or a class for an expanded clone.

J | V | size | D | CDR3 | DNA
TRBJ2-7 | TRBV5-1 | - | - | CASSLAAAYEQYF | TGCGCCAGCAGCTTGGCAGCTGCTTACGAGCAGTACTTC
TRBJ2-7 | TRBV18 | - | TRBD2 | CASSPGSLAGRGYEQYF | TGTGCCAGCTCACCAGGGTCTCTAGCGGGAAGGGGCTACGAGCAGTACTTC
TRBJ2-2 | TRBV9 | - | - | CASSVIGSYTGELFF | TGTGCCAGCAGCGTAATCGGGAGTTACACCGGGGAGCTGTTTTTT
TRBJ2-7 | TRBV5-1 | - | TRBD1 | CASSSQGANDEQYF | TGCGCCAGCAGCTCACAGGGGGCTAACGACGAGCAGTACTTC
TRBJ1-1 | TRBV7-3 | - | TRBD1 | CATRRGLDTEAFF | TGTGCCACCCGAAGGGGGCTTGACACTGAAGCTTTCTTT
TRBJ1-1 | TRBV29-1 | - | - | CSALSQQSTEAFF | TGCAGCGCGCTTTCTCAACAGAGCACTGAAGCTTTCTTT
TRBJ1-1 | TRBV7-2 | - | TRBD1 | CASSPRQGPNTEAFF | TGTGCCAGCAGCCCCCGACAGGGGCCGAACACTGAAGCTTTCTTT
TRBJ1-4 | TRBV19 | few | TRBD1 | CASSPTFQGAGEKLFF | TGTGCCAGTAGTCCAACTTTCCAGGGGGCCGGTGAAAAACTGTTTTTT
TRBJ2-6 | TRBV14 | - | TRBD1 | CASSLEGTGESGANVLTF | TGTGCCAGCAGCTTAGAGGGGACAGGGGAGTCTGGGGCCAACGTCCTGACTTTC
TRBJ2-5 | TRBV6-6 | - | - | CASRTGGGETQYF | TGTGCCAGCAGGACCGGGGGAGGAGAGACCCAGTACTTC
TRBJ1-3 | TRBV29-1 | - | TRBD1 | CSVGQGNSGNTIYF | TGCAGCGTGGGACAGGGAAACTCTGGAAACACCATATATTTT